Listed below are T cell receptor beta chains from one sample, sequenced in a study of T cells in localized non-small cell lung cancer. Clones were read by immunoSEQ multiplex PCR, and TCRdb kept only the in-frame ones, dropping some. The table lists roughly 34,000 clones, more than 75% of them singletons. This specimen consisted of peripheral blood, obtained before any cancer treatment. All receptors come from a male donor at least 60 years old with stage III lung adenocarcinoma. Each CDR3 is given with its conserved first and last residue. The D gene is left open where the match is weak. Some rows have no size entry. The others give once, few or many, or a class for an expanded clone.

NA,TRBJ1-5,TRBV6-6,NA,CASTLPGNQPQHF,TGTGCCAGCACCCTACCGGGCAATCAGCCCCAGCATTTT
NA,TRBJ1-2,TRBV6-5,NA,CASSYSMGGSYGYTF,TGTGCCAGCAGTTACTCGATGGGGGGAAGCTATGGCTACACCTTC
NA,TRBJ1-1,TRBV19,NA,CASKGPPNTEAFF,TGTGCGAGTAAGGGACCCCCGAACACTGAAGCTTTCTTT
NA,TRBJ1-1,TRBV11-3,NA,CASSLGENTEAFF,TGTGCCAGCAGCTTAGGTGAGAACACTGAAGCTTTCTTT
once,TRBJ2-1,TRBV7-2,TRBD2,CASSLDVSGAYNEQFF,TGTGCCAGCAGCTTAGATGTTAGCGGGGCCTACAATGAGCAGTTCTTC
NA,TRBJ2-7,TRBV5-1,TRBD1,CASSLGQGPSYEQYF,TGCGCCAGCAGCTTGGGACAGGGGCCTTCCTACGAGCAGTACTTC
NA,TRBJ2-3,TRBV29-1,NA,CSVASGQADTQYF,TGCAGCGTTGCGAGCGGCCAAGCAGATACGCAGTATTTT
NA,TRBJ2-2,TRBV10-3,TRBD2,CATGRTDTGELFF,TGTGCCACCGGGAGGACCGACACCGGGGAGCTGTTTTTT
few,TRBJ2-1,TRBV10-3,TRBD1,CAISGGTGENEQFF,TGTGCCATCAGTGGGGGGACAGGGGAAAATGAGCAGTTCTTC
once,TRBJ2-5,TRBV7-2,NA,CASSLGVRRVETQYF,TGTGCCAGCAGCTTAGGTGTCAGACGAGTGGAGACCCAGTACTTC
NA,TRBJ1-1,TRBV11-3,NA,CASSYTGRTEAFF,TGTGCCAGCAGCTACACGGGGCGCACTGAAGCTTTCTTT
NA,TRBJ2-7,TRBV5-4,TRBD1,CASTRTGGVYEQYF,TGTGCCAGCACCCGGACAGGGGGCGTTTACGAGCAGTACTTC
NA,TRBJ1-2,TRBV28,NA,CASSPAGYGYTF,TGTGCCAGCAGCCCTGCGGGCTATGGCTACACCTTC
NA,TRBJ1-4,TRBV6-5,NA,CASSYLARNEKLFF,TGTGCCAGCAGTTACCTCGCAAGAAATGAAAAACTGTTTTTT
NA,TRBJ2-2,TRBV9,NA,CASSVGTTGELFF,TGTGCCAGCAGCGTGGGAACCACCGGGGAGCTGTTTTTT
NA,TRBJ1-1,TRBV2,NA,CASRENTEAFF,TGTGCCAGCAGGGAGAACACTGAAGCTTTCTTT
once,TRBJ1-5,TRBV28,TRBD1,CASSYDRAGNQPQHF,TGTGCCAGCAGTTACGACAGGGCGGGCAATCAGCCCCAGCATTTT
NA,TRBJ2-7,TRBV7-2,TRBD1,CASSLVWTGGLYEQYF,TGTGCCAGCAGCTTAGTCTGGACAGGGGGTCTCTACGAGCAGTACTTC
NA,TRBJ2-5,TRBV4-2,NA,CASSQEERFHGETQYF,TGTGCCAGCAGCCAAGAGGAAAGGTTCCACGGGGAGACCCAGTACTTC
few,TRBJ1-1,TRBV5-4,NA,CASSVRGSNTEAFF,TGTGCCAGCAGCGTTCGGGGCTCGAACACTGAAGCTTTCTTT
NA,TRBJ2-5,TRBV7-9,TRBD2,CASSTSGGRKETQYF,TGTGCCAGCAGCACTAGCGGGGGACGAAAAGAGACCCAGTACTTC
NA,TRBJ2-7,TRBV6-1,NA,CASNFARGSAEQYF,TGTGCCAGCAACTTCGCTAGGGGGTCCGCCGAGCAGTACTTC
once,TRBJ2-2,TRBV6-1,NA,CASTESQGNTGELFF,TGTGCCAGCACCGAGAGTCAGGGTAATACCGGGGAGCTGTTTTTT
NA,TRBJ2-7,TRBV6-6,NA,CASSYPVEEQYF,TGTGCCAGCAGTTACCCTGTCGAGGAGCAGTACTTC
NA,TRBJ1-1,TRBV19,NA,CASSISRGKAAFF,TGTGCCAGTAGTATTTCCAGGGGCAAAGCAGCTTTCTTT
NA,TRBJ1-4,TRBV19,NA,CASSTYLDGGKLFF,TGTGCCAGTAGTACTTATTTGGACGGGGGAAAACTGTTTTTT
NA,TRBJ1-1,TRBV18,NA,CASSPRHGENTEAFF,TGTGCCAGCTCACCACGGCACGGGGAGAACACTGAAGCTTTCTTT
NA,TRBJ1-2,TRBV7-6,NA,CASSLEVQGYGYTF,TGTGCCAGCAGCTTAGAGGTACAGGGCTATGGCTACACCTTC
NA,TRBJ2-7,TRBV30,NA,CAWGRPLGEQYF,TGTGCCTGGGGGAGGCCCCTCGGAGAGCAGTACTTC
NA,TRBJ2-7,TRBV7-9,NA,CASSPRQSYEQYF,TGTGCCAGCAGCCCGCGACAGAGCTACGAGCAGTACTTC
NA,TRBJ1-3,TRBV5-6,TRBD1,CASSHYRDSSGNTIYF,TGTGCCAGCAGCCACTACAGGGACAGTTCTGGAAACACCATATATTTT
NA,TRBJ2-1,TRBV27,TRBD2,CASSLWTSGGGSEQFF,TGTGCCAGCAGTTTATGGACTAGCGGGGGGGGCAGTGAGCAGTTCTTC
few,TRBJ1-1,TRBV9,NA,CASSVDQATEAFF,TGTGCCAGCAGCGTAGACCAGGCCACTGAAGCTTTCTTT
NA,TRBJ2-7,TRBV19,TRBD1,CASSVTGQSYEQYF,TGTGCCAGTAGCGTAACGGGACAGAGCTACGAGCAGTACTTC
NA,TRBJ2-2,TRBV5-5,NA,CASTFLGTLNTGELFF,TGTGCCAGCACCTTCTTAGGGACTCTCAACACCGGGGAGCTGTTTTTT
NA,TRBJ1-4,TRBV5-5,NA,CASSSLLQKNEKLFF,TGTGCCAGCAGCTCCCTTCTACAGAAGAATGAAAAACTGTTTTTT
NA,TRBJ1-5,TRBV18,TRBD1,CASSQGTVKNQPQHF,TGTGCCAGCTCACAAGGGACAGTGAAAAATCAGCCCCAGCATTTT
NA,TRBJ2-7,TRBV10-3,NA,CAIKDGAYEQYF,TGTGCCATCAAGGACGGGGCCTACGAGCAGTACTTC
NA,TRBJ1-5,TRBV6-5,TRBD1,CATSEGTGSQPQHF,TGTGCCACCAGTGAAGGGACAGGGAGTCAGCCCCAGCATTTT
NA,TRBJ1-5,TRBV2,NA,CASRATGDQPQHF,TGTGCCAGCAGGGCGACAGGTGACCAGCCCCAGCATTTT